This paragraph reports one T cell receptor (beta chain). Its antigen is unknown. The germline V gene has CDR1 MGHRA and CDR2 YSYEKL. V was pared by 3 bases and J by 2 bases, with 16 bases between. The CDR3 is made up of 16 amino acids. This record comes from a study of shared clonotypes between healthy human individuals. Overall study: There were three CD4 naive, three CD4 memory, two CD8 naive and one CD8 memory plates per donor. General study results and limits: Naive subsets generally had larger estimated richness than memory subsets. Sharing of clonotypes among donors was expected to vary with sequencing depth.

Donors were Caucasian adults residing in Nashville, Tennessee, USA. Profiled with immunoSEQ multiplex PCR; TCRdb holds only in-frame clones, not every one. The repertoire has a few hundred thousand clones, around 87% of them found once; the top ten carry around 15%. The receptor was derived from a man aged 18 to 30 in good health. The rearrangement links TRBV4-1 to TRBJ1-2; D not certain. The sequenced material came from memory CD8+ T cells sorted from blood. Noted subset: CD45RO+ cells pooled with CCR7-negative TemRA cells. The CDR3 DNA follows: TGCGCCAGCAGCCACCCTTCCGCGGGGTTGAACTATGGCTACACCTTC. Its translation is CASSHPSAGLNYGYTF.